One sample yielded the 8 T cell receptor beta chains listed below, sequenced in a study of blood T cells in healthy people across ages. Next came a second PCR, run for about 6 to 11 cycles, which used a sample-barcoded 5' primer along with a J-beta primer mix. In TCRdb, the 5' RACE reads were re-called with MiXCR into one record per CDR3 protein. The profile shows around 990,000 distinct CDR3 sequences, 20% to 25% of them singletons. Separately, the same data were catalogued under a study of T cells of mothers and their children.

The sample was blood. The receptors come from a girl aged 2-10 years in good health.

This clonotype was counted between two and nine times. The chain is built from TRBV27 and TRBJ1-4; D is unresolved. CDR1 and CDR2 from the germline V gene are MNHEY and SMNVEV (reference sequence). The CDR3 spans 14 residues. The V gene lost 3 bases and the J gene lost 7 bases, with 12 bases spanning the gap. This CDR3 reads CASSLRPSGEKLFF. The CDR3 DNA follows: TGTGCCAGCAGTTTGCGACCCTCGGGTGAAAAACTGTTTTTT.

The chain employs TRBV7-8 and TRBJ2-3, with a possible D match to TRBD1 (5 bases). Trimming shortened V by 4 bases and J by 0 bases, and 20 bases separated the two germline ends. The CDR3 covers 18 residues. Germline values: CDR1 SGHVS, CDR2 FQNEAQ. CDR3 sequence (DNA): TGTGCCAGCAGCTCCGACCGGAGACAGATACAAAGCACAGATACGCAGTATTTT. Translating it yields CASSSDRRQIQSTDTQYF.

This chain uses TRBV12-3 or TRBV12-4 with TRBJ2-5, with D possibly being TRBD1 (5 bases). This CDR3 comprises 14 residues. The germline V and J ends were trimmed by 3 bases and 5 bases, with 13 bases remaining between them. CDR3 sequence reads: CASSFVTGGETQYF. The CDR3, as DNA: TGTGCCAGCAGTTTTGTTACAGGCGGTGAGACCCAGTACTTC.

This clonotype was observed many times. The rearrangement joins TRBV29-1 to TRBJ2-3, with D possibly TRBD2 on 6 matching bases. This CDR3 spans 12 amino acids. Germline V gene sequence: CDR1 SQVTM, CDR2 ANQGSEA. V lost 4 bases, J lost 3 bases, and 8 bases lay in between. CDR3 protein: CSVVRETDTQYF. CDR3 nucleotides: TGCAGCGTTGTTCGGGAGACAGATACGCAGTATTTT.

This clonotype has just a few counts. The rearrangement uses TRBV3-1 and TRBJ2-1; D unclear. The CDR3 totals 14 residues. Germline V gene sequence: CDR1 LGHDT, CDR2 YNNKEL (reference sequence). V was trimmed by 2 bases and J by 3 bases, leaving 8 bases between them. CDR3 nucleotide sequence: TGTGCCAGCAGCCAACCCCTCATCTACAATGAGCAGTTCTTC. Protein: CASSQPLIYNEQFF.

This clonotype was counted between two and nine times. The rearrangement joins TRBV12-3 or TRBV12-4 to TRBJ2-1; D is perhaps TRBD1 (6 bases). This CDR3 region has 14 residues. V lost 10 bases and J lost 8, with 21 bases in between. As DNA, the CDR3 is TGTGCCACCTCGCTAGGGGGAGTTATTTATGAGCAGTTCTTC. The encoded protein is CATSLGGVIYEQFF.

Only a few counts were recorded for this clonotype. The chain combines TRBV5-1 with TRBJ2-4; 7 bases align to TRBD2. The CDR3 totals 11 residues. V dropped 3 bases and J dropped 9; count of bases not matched to a gene: 0. CDR1 SGHRS and CDR2 YFSETQ come from the germline V gene. The CDR3 is CASSSSGIQYF. For the CDR3, the DNA is TGCGCCAGCAGCTCTAGCGGCATTCAGTACTTC.

The V call is TRBV28, the J call TRBJ2-1; no firm D call. Germline V gene data show CDR1 as MDHEN and CDR2 as SYDVKM. This CDR3 is 14 amino acids long. Trimming shortened V by 3 bases and J by 9 bases, and 15 bases separated the two germline ends. CDR3 loop: CASSFSPARGEQFF. The DNA for the CDR3 is TGTGCCAGCAGTTTCTCACCAGCCAGAGGTGAGCAGTTCTTC.